This TCR beta chain was profiled in a study of cytomegalovirus exposure and HLA in healthy donors. Clones were read by immunoSEQ multiplex PCR, and TCRdb kept only the in-frame ones, dropping some. The profile covers some 69,000 clones, with more than 95% appearing a single time and approximately 2.5% taken by the ten largest. General study findings and limits: Across donors, most TCRs were seen rarely, yet some public ones were widespread.

About this clone: Its cognate antigen is unknown.

Germline V CDR1 and CDR2: MDHEN, SYDVKM. The V gene lost 7 bases and the J gene lost 6 bases, with 19 bases spanning the gap. The CDR3 contains 15 residues. The donors were in the roughly 120-subject validation cohort, distinct from the roughly 700-subject first cohort. Input material: PBMCs. The rearrangement uses TRBV28 and TRBJ1-5; D may be TRBD1 (5 bases). This sequence originates from a man aged 18 to 29 in good health and CMV-seronegative. The CDR3 sequence: CASKVQVPQGQPQHF. The CDR3 bases are TGTGCCAGCAAAGTACAGGTTCCCCAGGGTCAGCCCCAGCATTTT. Looking up the rest from reference TRBV28 and TRBJ1-5 gives the full variable domain: DVKVTQSSRYLVKRTGEKVFLECVQDMDHENMFWYRQDPGLGLRLIYFSYDVKMKEKGDIPEGYSVSREKKERFSLILESASTNQTSMYLCASKVQVPQGQPQHFGDGTRLSIL.